Following are 21 T cell receptor beta chains from one sample sequenced in a study of OX40 agonist ivuxolimab in advanced cancers. Clones were sequenced by immunoSEQ multiplex PCR, and TCRdb holds only the in-frame ones, with some missing. The table shows more than 65,000 clones, with just under 80% occurring only once. The sample in question was CD4+ or CD8+ T cells sorted from blood, obtained in a trial of the OX40 agonist ivuxolimab. The source is an adult with an advanced solid tumor such as melanoma, head and neck, liver or kidney cancer.

The chain has TRBV10-2 and TRBJ1-4; D may be TRBD1 (5 bases). Trimming shortened V by 0 bases and J by 7 bases, and 15 bases separated the two germline ends. This CDR3 is built from 16 residues. CDR1 is WSHSY and CDR2 is SAAADI in the germline V gene. The DNA of the CDR3 is TGCGCCAGCAGTGAGTCGGGTAGGGGCGGCGGTGAAAAACTGTTTTTT. Amino acids: CASSESGRGGGEKLFF.

This chain connects TRBV28 to TRBJ2-7; weak D call: TRBD1 (5 bases). V was pared by 2 bases and J by 0 bases, with 14 bases between. CDR1 is MDHEN and CDR2 is SYDVKM in the germline V gene. The CDR3 has 16 residues. This CDR3 is CASSLSGAVPSYEQYF. The CDR3, as DNA: TGTGCCAGCAGTTTAAGTGGGGCCGTCCCCTCCTACGAGCAGTACTTC.

The chain is built from TRBV5-4 and TRBJ2-1, with 8 bases identical to TRBD2. Per germline, CDR1 SGHNT and CDR2 YYREEE (reference sequence). Germline trimming cut 4 bases from V and 4 bases from J; bases unmatched to any gene: 7. The length of the CDR3 is 15 residues. The CDR3 sequence is CASSPPQRGYNEQFF. CDR3 nucleotides: TGTGCCAGCAGCCCTCCCCAGCGGGGGTACAATGAGCAGTTCTTC. Full variable domain (remainder filled in from reference TRBV5-4 and TRBJ2-1): ETGVTQSPTHLIKTRGQQVTLRCSSQSGHNTVSWYQQALGQGPQFIFQYYREEENGRGNFPPRFSGLQFPNYSSELNVNALELDDSALYLCASSPPQRGYNEQFFGPGTRLTVL.

V gene TRBV18 combines with J gene TRBJ2-5, with D tentatively TRBD2 (6 bases). This CDR3 has 13 amino acids. Trimming took off 0 bases at V and 4 bases at J, with 6 bases between the two ends. Germline CDR1 KGHSH, CDR2 LQKENI. As DNA, the CDR3 is TGTGCCAGCTCACCACCGGGGGGAGAGACCCAGTACTTC. It translates to CASSPPGGETQYF.

This chain connects TRBV5-1 to TRBJ1-3; the D is unclear. CDR1 is SGHRS and CDR2 is YFSETQ in the germline V gene. Trimming left V 1 base short and J 3 bases short, with 14 bases between. The CDR3 consists of 16 residues. In DNA form, the CDR3 reads TGCGCCAGCAGCTTGTATGGGGAGACAAGTGGAAACACCATATATTTT. Its protein is CASSLYGETSGNTIYF.

Only a few counts were recorded for this clone. The chain employs TRBV28 and TRBJ1-3; the D is unclear. This CDR3 has 14 residues. The V end lost 11 bases, the J end lost 0 bases, and 14 bases lay between the germline ends. Germline CDR1 reads MDHEN; CDR2 reads SYDVKM. Here the CDR3 reads CASRASLSGNTIYF. For the CDR3, the DNA is TGTGCCTCAAGGGCGTCTCTCTCTGGAAACACCATATATTTT.

The genes are TRBV18 and TRBJ2-7; D is ambiguous. V dropped 1 base and J dropped 2 bases, with 3 bases sitting between them. This CDR3 spans 12 amino acids. Germline CDR1 KGHSH, CDR2 LQKENI. The CDR3 sequence: CASSPLPYEQYF. CDR3 in DNA: TGTGCCAGCTCACCACTACCCTACGAGCAGTACTTC. Full variable domain (rest looked up from reference TRBV18 and TRBJ2-7): NAGVMQNPRHLVRRRGQEARLRCSPMKGHSHVYWYRQLPEEGLKFMVYLQKENIIDESGMPKERFSAEFPKEGPSILRIQQVVRGDSAAYFCASSPLPYEQYFGPGTRLTVT.

The V gene is TRBV7-9, the J gene TRBJ1-2; D not certain. The CDR3 covers 14 residues. V lost 1 base and J lost 2, with 8 bases in between. Germline V gives CDR1 SEHNR, CDR2 FQNEAQ (reference sequence). CDR3 nucleotide sequence: TGTGCCAGCAGCTTAGAGGTCCTCAACTATGGCTACACCTTC. This sequence encodes CASSLEVLNYGYTF.

This clone has only a few counts. V gene TRBV7-6 combines with J gene TRBJ2-3, with 10 nucleotides matching TRBD1. The CDR3 extends over 16 amino acids. Germline V gene lookup returns CDR1 SGHVS and CDR2 FNYEAQ. Unmatched junction bases numbered 9, after V lost 1 base and J lost 8 bases. For the CDR3, the DNA is TGTGCCAGCAGCTTAGTTCAGGGGACAGGGGCACGTACGCAGTATTTT. This gives the protein CASSLVQGTGARTQYF.

This chain joins TRBV19 and TRBJ2-2; D is perhaps TRBD2 (6 bases). CDR1 and CDR2 (germline): LNHDA, SQIVND (reference sequence). The CDR3 sequence is 15 residues long. Deletions cut 4 bases from V and 0 bases from J, with 9 bases between. This CDR3 reads CASSTRLANTGELFF. CDR3 bases: TGTGCCAGTAGTACCCGACTAGCGAACACCGGGGAGCTGTTTTTT.

The V call is TRBV29-1, the J call TRBJ2-3; D not certain. The CDR3 length is 14 residues. CDR1 and CDR2 (germline): SQVTM, ANQGSEA. V was pared by 8 bases and J by 2 bases, with 17 bases between. The CDR3 is CSTRWGRLTDTQYF. The CDR3 DNA reads TGCAGCACCCGATGGGGTCGTCTCACAGATACGCAGTATTTT.

This chain links TRBV7-9 with TRBJ1-3, with 7 nucleotides matching TRBD1. The germline V gene has CDR1 SEHNR and CDR2 FQNEAQ (reference sequence). This CDR3 has 17 amino acids. With 3 bases clipped from V and 2 bases from J, the junction kept 10 bases outside the gene matches. For the CDR3, the DNA is TGTGCCAGCAGCTTGCGGCGGCAGGGGGTAGCTGGAAACACCATATATTTT. Amino acids: CASSLRRQGVAGNTIYF.

The chain recombines TRBV28 with TRBJ2-7; 8 bases agree with TRBD1. CDR1 is MDHEN and CDR2 is SYDVKM in the germline V gene. The length of the CDR3 is 16 residues. Trimming removed 4 bases from V and 2 bases from J; junction bases left unmatched: 10. CDR3 DNA sequence: TGTGCCAGCAGTTCCATTGGGGGACAGGTCCCCTACGAGCAGTACTTC. Amino acids: CASSSIGGQVPYEQYF.

The J gene is TRBJ1-1, the V gene TRBV18; no clear D gene. CDR1 and CDR2 (germline): KGHSH, LQKENI. Trimming cost V 2 bases and J 0 bases, with 10 bases left between them. This CDR3 region has 15 residues. The CDR3 loop is CASSPSLTLNTEAFF. The CDR3 nucleotides read TGTGCCAGCTCACCATCCTTGACACTGAACACTGAAGCTTTCTTT.

The chain couples TRBV29-1 to TRBJ2-1, with a possible D match to TRBD1 (6 bases). The CDR3 loop spans 13 amino acids. Per germline, CDR1 SQVTM and CDR2 ANQGSEA. V lost 6 bases, J lost 6 bases, and 15 bases lay in between. This chain's CDR3 is CSVTRGVGNEQFF. In nucleotides, the CDR3 is TGCAGCGTCACCAGGGGTGTTGGCAATGAGCAGTTCTTC.

The CDR3 DNA reads as TGTGCCAGCAGCTTGTTAGGCGGGAACACTGAAGCTTTCTTT. It codes for CASSLLGGNTEAFF. J is TRBJ1-1 and V is TRBV5-4; D is undetermined. CDR3 length: 14 amino acids. Germline assignment: CDR1 SGHNT and CDR2 YYREEE (reference sequence). Trimming shortened V by 1 base and J by 1 base, and 8 bases separated the two germline ends.

The chain couples TRBV7-2 to TRBJ2-1, with 7 nucleotides matching TRBD1. This CDR3 has 16 residues. CDR1 and CDR2 (germline): SGHTA, FQGNSA. The trim removed 5 bases at V and 8 bases at J, leaving 15 bases unmatched. The CDR3: CASSTDTRGKEDEQFF. In nucleotides, the CDR3 is TGTGCCAGCAGCACCGATACCAGGGGGAAGGAAGATGAGCAGTTCTTC.

The V call is TRBV18, the J call TRBJ2-5; TRBD2 matches 9 bases. V was clipped by 3 bases and J by 9 bases; unmatched bases: 23. The germline V gene encodes CDR1 KGHSH and CDR2 LQKENI. The CDR3 has 19 residues. The chain's CDR3 is CASSPVNPKAGGPRQAQYF. The CDR3 DNA is TGTGCCAGCTCACCCGTAAACCCGAAAGCGGGAGGCCCCCGTCAAGCCCAGTACTTC.

The chain's CDR3 is CASSLGTVRKETQYF. The CDR3 DNA is TGTGCCAGCAGCTTAGGGACAGTGCGGAAAGAGACCCAGTACTTC. The chain couples TRBV11-1 to TRBJ2-5; D perhaps matches TRBD1 (6 bases). V was pared by 1 base and J by 3 bases, with 12 bases between. The CDR3 consists of 15 residues. Germline V lookup: CDR1 SGHAT, CDR2 FQDESV (reference sequence).

V is TRBV15 and J is TRBJ1-5; D is unresolved. The CDR3 spans 14 residues. The germline V and J ends were trimmed by 5 bases and 0 bases, with 8 bases remaining between them. Germline CDR1 LNHNV, CDR2 YYDKDF (reference sequence). CDR3 sequence (DNA): TGTGCCACCAGCGTATATTATAGCAATCAGCCCCAGCATTTT. This codes for CATSVYYSNQPQHF.

This rearrangement joins TRBV27 to TRBJ2-7; possible D gene TRBD1, 6 bases. This CDR3 has 13 amino acids. CDR1 and CDR2 (germline): MNHEY, SMNVEV (reference sequence). Trimming took 5 bases from V and 3 from J, leaving 11 bases between them. The CDR3 nucleotides read TGTGCCAGCAGTAGGACAGTTAGCTACGAGCAGTACTTC. It codes for CASSRTVSYEQYF.